The entry that follows covers one TCR beta chain sequence. Its matching antigen is unknown. The sample originates from a study of CXCR3-negative and CXCR3-positive naive CD8 T cells. Study-level information: Total TRB output reached some 140 million reads, about 1.5 +/- 0.3 million per library.

Germline V gene data show CDR1 as SEHNR and CDR2 as FQNEAQ (reference sequence). This CDR3 is built from 12 residues. Notes on the study in general: Naive cells used TRBV-TRBJ genes in much the same way whether CXCR3-negative or CXCR3-positive; memory cells did not.

In preparing the TRB cDNA libraries, 5' RACE with UMI labels was used. TCRdb derives one entry per CDR3 protein from the 5' RACE reads, leaving out DNA. This table lists tens of thousands of distinct CDR3 sequences. V gene TRBV7-9 combines with J gene TRBJ1-4. Input material: memory CD8+ T cells from blood. The TCR was taken from a human donor in good health. Some clones in this sample may be carry-over from other donors' samples. CDR3 region: CASSLTNEKLFF.